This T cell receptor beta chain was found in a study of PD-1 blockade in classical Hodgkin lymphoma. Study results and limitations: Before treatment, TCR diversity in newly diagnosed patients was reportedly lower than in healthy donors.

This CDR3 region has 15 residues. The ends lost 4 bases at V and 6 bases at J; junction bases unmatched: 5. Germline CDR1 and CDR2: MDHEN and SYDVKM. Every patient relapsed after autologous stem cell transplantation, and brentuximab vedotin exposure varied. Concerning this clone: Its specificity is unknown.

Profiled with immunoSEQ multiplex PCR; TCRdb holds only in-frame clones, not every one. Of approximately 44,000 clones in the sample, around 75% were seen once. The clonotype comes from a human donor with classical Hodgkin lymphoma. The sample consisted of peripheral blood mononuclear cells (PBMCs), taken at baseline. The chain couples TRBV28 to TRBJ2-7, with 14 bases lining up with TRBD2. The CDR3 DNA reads TGTGCCAGCAGTTGGACTAGCGGGAGGTCTCTCGAGCAGTACTTC. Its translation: CASSWTSGRSLEQYF. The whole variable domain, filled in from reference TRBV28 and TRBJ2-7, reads DVKVTQSSRYLVKRTGEKVFLECVQDMDHENMFWYRQDPGLGLRLIYFSYDVKMKEKGDIPEGYSVSREKKERFSLILESASTNQTSMYLCASSWTSGRSLEQYFGPGTRLTVT.